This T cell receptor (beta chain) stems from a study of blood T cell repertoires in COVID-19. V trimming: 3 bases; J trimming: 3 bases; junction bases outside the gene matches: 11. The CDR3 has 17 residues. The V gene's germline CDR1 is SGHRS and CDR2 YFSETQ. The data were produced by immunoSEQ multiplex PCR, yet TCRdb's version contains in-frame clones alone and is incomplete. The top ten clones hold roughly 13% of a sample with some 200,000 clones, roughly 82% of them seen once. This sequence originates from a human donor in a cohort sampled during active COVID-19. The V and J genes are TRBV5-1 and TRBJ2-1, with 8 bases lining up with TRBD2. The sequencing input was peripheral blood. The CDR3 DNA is TGCGCCAGCAGCTCCCGTTTGTCGGGAGGGCGCTACAATGAGCAGTTCTTC. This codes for CASSSRLSGGRYNEQFF.